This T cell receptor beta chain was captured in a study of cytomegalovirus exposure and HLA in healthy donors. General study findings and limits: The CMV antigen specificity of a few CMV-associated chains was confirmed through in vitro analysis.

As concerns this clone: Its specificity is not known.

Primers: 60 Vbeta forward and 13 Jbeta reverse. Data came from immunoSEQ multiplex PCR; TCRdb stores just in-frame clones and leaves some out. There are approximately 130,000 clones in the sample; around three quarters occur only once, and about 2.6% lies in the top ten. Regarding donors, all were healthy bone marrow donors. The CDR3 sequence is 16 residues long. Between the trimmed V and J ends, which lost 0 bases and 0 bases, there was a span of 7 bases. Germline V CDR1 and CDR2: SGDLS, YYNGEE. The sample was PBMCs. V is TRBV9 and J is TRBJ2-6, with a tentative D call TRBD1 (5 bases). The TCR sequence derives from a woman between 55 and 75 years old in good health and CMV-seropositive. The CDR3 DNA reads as TGTGCCAGCAGCGTAGCAGGGAACTCTGGGGCCAACGTCCTGACTTTC. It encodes CASSVAGNSGANVLTF.